Below are 8 T cell receptor beta chains sequenced from a single sample in a study of persistence of HIV-infected CD4 T cells. This was the immunoSEQ version 4 assay in survey mode. Some clones are missing from TCRdb's copy, which holds only in-frame ones; the method was immunoSEQ multiplex PCR. This repertoire shows 40,000 to 45,000 clones, 70% to 90% found once; its top ten account for approximately 1%. The antigens these receptors bind are not known. Cells were stimulated nonspecifically with anti-CD3/anti-CD28 magnetic beads. Sorting of responding CD4+ T cells relied on upregulated CD40 ligand together with CD69. The specimen was CD4+ T cells sorted from PBMCs after approximately 20-hour stimulation, collected from a patient who received antiretroviral therapy. The receptors shown here come from an adult man with HIV who was CMV-seropositive.

J is TRBJ1-1 and V is TRBV19, with D perhaps TRBD1 (5 bases). Germline V lookup: CDR1 LNHDA, CDR2 SQIVND (reference sequence). Trimming shortened V by 3 bases and J by 0 bases, and 11 bases separated the two germline ends. This CDR3 has 15 residues. Written as DNA, the CDR3 is TGTGCCAGTAGTATGGGACGGTTCATGAACACTGAAGCTTTCTTT. As protein: CASSMGRFMNTEAFF.

The J gene is TRBJ2-1, the V gene TRBV24-1; maybe TRBD1 (6 bases). Germline V gene data show CDR1 as KGHDR and CDR2 as SFDVKD. Trimming took 3 bases from V and 6 from J, leaving 20 bases between them. The CDR3 loop spans 17 amino acids. CDR3 DNA sequence: TGTGCCACCAGTGATCCTAACACAGGGCTCCTCGGCAATGAGCAGTTCTTC. It codes for CATSDPNTGLLGNEQFF.

V gene TRBV15 combines with J gene TRBJ1-1; D might be TRBD1 (5 bases). The length of the CDR3 is 14 residues. Germline loops: CDR1 LNHNV, CDR2 YYDKDF (reference sequence). V shed 1 base and J shed 4 bases, with 10 bases lying between them. The CDR3 nucleotides are TGTGCCACCAGCAGAGGACAGCCGGTCACTGAAGCTTTCTTT. Its protein product is CATSRGQPVTEAFF.

V usage is TRBV15 and J usage is TRBJ1-4; 9 positions agree with TRBD1. With 7 bases clipped from V and 10 bases from J, the junction kept 13 bases outside the gene matches. Germline values: CDR1 LNHNV, CDR2 YYDKDF (reference sequence). This CDR3 has 15 residues. The DNA for the CDR3 is TGTGCCACCACCACGGAAACTTGGACAGGGGTAAAACTGTTTTTT. It translates to CATTTETWTGVKLFF.

The V and J genes are TRBV6-5 and TRBJ2-3; 9 bases match TRBD2. The CDR3 runs to 14 residues. Germline CDR1 is MNHEY and CDR2 is SVGAGI. Trimming removed 10 bases from V and 6 bases from J; junction bases left unmatched: 11. The chain's CDR3 is CAIRSGGFMDTQYF. CDR3 DNA: TGTGCCATACGGAGCGGGGGGTTCATGGATACGCAGTATTTT.

This chain joins TRBV28 and TRBJ2-4; no clear D. The CDR3 is 14 residues long. Per the germline V gene, CDR1 is MDHEN and CDR2 is SYDVKM. V lost 5 bases and J 7 bases, leaving 15 bases between the germline ends. The chain's CDR3 is CASSEPRLGNIQYF. CDR3 coding DNA: TGTGCCAGCAGTGAACCCAGGTTGGGGAACATTCAGTACTTC.

V usage is TRBV7-2 and J usage is TRBJ2-7; a possible D gene is TRBD2 (6 bases). V lost 3 bases to trimming and J lost 4 bases, with 13 bases between them. The CDR3 runs 14 residues. Looked up from germline, CDR1 is SGHTA and CDR2 is FQGNSA. The CDR3 DNA follows: TGTGCCAGCAGCTTGGGTAGCGGATGGTACGAGCAGTACTTC. It is translated as CASSLGSGWYEQYF.

The chain links TRBV19 to TRBJ1-4; the match to TRBD1 covers 10 bases. Looked up from germline, CDR1 is LNHDA and CDR2 is SQIVND (reference sequence). CDR3 length equals 15 residues. J lost 8 bases, V lost 4 bases, and 7 bases had no gene match. In nucleotides, the CDR3 is TGTGCCAGTAGTAACCACGGGACAGGGGTCGAAAAACTGTTTTTT. It codes for CASSNHGTGVEKLFF. Full variable domain (remainder filled in from reference TRBV19 and TRBJ1-4): DGGITQSPKYLFRKEGQNVTLSCEQNLNHDAMYWYRQDPGQGLRLIYYSQIVNDFQKGDIAEGYSVSREKKESFPLTVTSAQKNPTAFYLCASSNHGTGVEKLFFGSGTQLSVL.